This TCR beta chain is from a study of blood T cell repertoires in COVID-19. Overall study context: COVID-19 samples, acute and convalescent, were from the United States, Italy and Spain. In each case, the material was cDNA or gDNA derived from T cells, B-cell-depleted T cells, or PBMCs.

CDR1 is SGHNT, CDR2 YYREEE, per germline (reference sequence). The CDR3 length is 14 residues. Losses at the gene ends were 1 base for V and 5 bases for J; bases not matched to a gene: 6. Original analysis: The authors estimated nucleated cell counts from reference gene primer amplification. Sequencing was performed with immunoSEQ multiplex PCR; in TCRdb, only in-frame clones are kept and a portion is missing. That table furnishes V, J and clone size, whereas the DNA furnished D and trimming. Found here are roughly 180,000 clones, around 85% of them singletons; the top ten hold roughly 20%. This chain links TRBV5-4 with TRBJ2-7; TRBD1 matches 7 bases. This clonotype was obtained from a man aged 65 to 79 with active or convalescent COVID-19. The sequenced sample consisted of peripheral blood. Written as DNA, the CDR3 is TGTGCCAGCAGCTTGATTCGAGGGGGCCACGAGCAGTACTTC. Translated: CASSLIRGGHEQYF.